This T cell receptor beta chain originates from a study of identical twins. In germline, CDR1 is DFQATT, CDR2 SNEGSKA (reference sequence). V lost 3 bases and J 4 bases, leaving 12 bases between the germline ends. The CDR3 has 13 residues. This clonotype came up a few times. Its antigen is not identified. Donors were all healthy Caucasians. General study results and limits: Carriage of fewer insertions was seen in abundant cord blood beta clonotypes, whereas memory repertoires showed none. Among beta out-of-frame sequences, excess sharing between twins appeared weaker.

cDNA molecules carried unique molecular identifiers, and template switching added a universal primer site. TCRdb fed the 5' RACE reads into MiXCR, producing one record per CDR3 protein. The table has approximately 680,000 distinct CDR3 sequences, less than 9% seen once. This sample was shared with a second study, whose subject was yellow fever vaccine responses in identical twins.

What was sequenced was PBMCs. The receptor comes from a woman under 30 in good health. The chain employs TRBV20-1 and TRBJ1-1; D is undetermined. CDR3 protein: CSASSFQSTEAFF. CDR3 nucleotides: TGCAGTGCTAGTAGCTTTCAGAGCACTGAAGCTTTCTTT.